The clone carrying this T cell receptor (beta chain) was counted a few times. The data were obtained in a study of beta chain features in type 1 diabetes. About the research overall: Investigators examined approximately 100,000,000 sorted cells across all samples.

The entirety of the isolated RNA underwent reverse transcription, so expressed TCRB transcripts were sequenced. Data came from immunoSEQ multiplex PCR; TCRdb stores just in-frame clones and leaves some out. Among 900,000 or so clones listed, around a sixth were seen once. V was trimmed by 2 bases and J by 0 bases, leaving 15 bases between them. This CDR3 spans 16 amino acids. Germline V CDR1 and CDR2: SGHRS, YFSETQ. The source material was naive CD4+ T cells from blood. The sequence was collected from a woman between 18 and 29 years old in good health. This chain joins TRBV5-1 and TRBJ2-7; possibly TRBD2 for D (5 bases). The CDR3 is CASSFDLLAGSYEQYF. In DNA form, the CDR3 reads TGCGCCAGCAGCTTCGACCTCTTGGCGGGCTCCTACGAGCAGTACTTC.